Here is one T cell receptor (beta chain) with its context. Sequencing was performed with immunoSEQ multiplex PCR; in TCRdb, only in-frame clones are kept and a portion is missing. Among over 150,000 clones, roughly 80% were seen once, and the ten largest hold 8.1%. The sample originates from a study of blood T cell repertoires in COVID-19. Turning to the study itself: Donors in the United States, Italy and Spain gave samples during acute or convalescent COVID-19.

This receptor was taken from a man aged 60 to 69 with acute or convalescent COVID-19. What was sequenced was peripheral blood.

CDR3 nucleotides: TGTGCCAGCAGCGTCCGGGACTACGGCGGAGCTACGCAGTATTTT. Its protein product is CASSVRDYGGATQYF. This rearrangement joins TRBV9 to TRBJ2-3, with 7 bases that match TRBD2. J gave up 8 bases and V 2 bases, and 11 bases lay outside the gene matches. CDR1 SGDLS and CDR2 YYNGEE come from the germline V gene. The CDR3 is 15 amino acids.